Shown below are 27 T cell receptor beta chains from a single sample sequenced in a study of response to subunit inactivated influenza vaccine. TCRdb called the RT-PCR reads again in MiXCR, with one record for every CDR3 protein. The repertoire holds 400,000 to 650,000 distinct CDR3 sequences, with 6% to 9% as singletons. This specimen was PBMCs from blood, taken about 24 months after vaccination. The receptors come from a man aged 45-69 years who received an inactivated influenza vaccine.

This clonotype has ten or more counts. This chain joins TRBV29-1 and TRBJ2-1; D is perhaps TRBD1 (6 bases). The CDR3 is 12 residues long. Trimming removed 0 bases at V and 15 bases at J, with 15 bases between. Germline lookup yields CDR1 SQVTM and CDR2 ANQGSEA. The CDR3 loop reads CSVEDNRVGPFF. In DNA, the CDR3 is TGCAGCGTTGAAGATAACAGGGTGGGTCCGTTCTTC.

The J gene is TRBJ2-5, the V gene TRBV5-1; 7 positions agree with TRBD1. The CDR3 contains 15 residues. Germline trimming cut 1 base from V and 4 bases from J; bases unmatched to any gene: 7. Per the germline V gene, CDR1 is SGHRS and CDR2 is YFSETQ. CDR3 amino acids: CASSLTGQVGETQYF. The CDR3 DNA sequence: TGCGCCAGCAGCTTGACCGGACAGGTGGGAGAGACCCAGTACTTC.

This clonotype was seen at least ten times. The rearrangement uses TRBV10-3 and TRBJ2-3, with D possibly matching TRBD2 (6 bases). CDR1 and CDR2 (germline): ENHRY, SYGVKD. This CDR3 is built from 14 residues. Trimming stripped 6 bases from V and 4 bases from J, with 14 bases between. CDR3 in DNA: TGTGCCATCAGGCCGGGAGATGGCGCAGATACGCAGTATTTT. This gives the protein CAIRPGDGADTQYF.

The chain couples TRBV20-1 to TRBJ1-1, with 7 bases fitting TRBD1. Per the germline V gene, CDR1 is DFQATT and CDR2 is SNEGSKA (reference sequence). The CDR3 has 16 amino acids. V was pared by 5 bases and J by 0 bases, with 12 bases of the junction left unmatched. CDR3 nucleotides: TGCAGTGCTTTGCCAGGGACAGTTTACATGAACACTGAAGCTTTCTTT. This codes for CSALPGTVYMNTEAFF.

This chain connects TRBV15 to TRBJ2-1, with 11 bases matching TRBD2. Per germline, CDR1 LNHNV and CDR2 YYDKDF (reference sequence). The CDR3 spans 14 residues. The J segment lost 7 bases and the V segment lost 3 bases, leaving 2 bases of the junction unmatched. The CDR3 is CATSSSGRANEQFF. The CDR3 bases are TGTGCCACCAGCAGTAGCGGGAGGGCAAATGAGCAGTTCTTC.

Written as DNA, the CDR3 is TGCAGTGCTACTAGCCTCGGGACAGGGGGCGCCTATGGCTACACCTTC. Encoded protein: CSATSLGTGGAYGYTF. The genes are TRBV20-1 and TRBJ1-2; TRBD1 matches 12 bases. Per the germline V gene, CDR1 is DFQATT and CDR2 is SNEGSKA (reference sequence). V gave up 4 bases and J gave up 4 bases; unmatched junction bases: 10. The CDR3 sequence is 16 residues long.

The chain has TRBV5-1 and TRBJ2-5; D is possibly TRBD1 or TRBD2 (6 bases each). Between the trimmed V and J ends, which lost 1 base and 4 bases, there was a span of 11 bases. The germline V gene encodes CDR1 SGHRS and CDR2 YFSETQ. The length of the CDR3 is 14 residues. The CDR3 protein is CASSLSGARETQYF. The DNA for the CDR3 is TGCGCCAGCAGCTTGTCGGGGGCGCGAGAGACCCAGTACTTC.

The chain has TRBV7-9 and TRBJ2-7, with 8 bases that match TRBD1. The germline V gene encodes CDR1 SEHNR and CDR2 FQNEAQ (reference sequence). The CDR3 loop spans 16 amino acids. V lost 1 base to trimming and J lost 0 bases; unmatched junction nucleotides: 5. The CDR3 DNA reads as TGTGCCAGCAGCTTAGGACGGGACAGGAGCTCCTACGAGCAGTACTTC. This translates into CASSLGRDRSSYEQYF.

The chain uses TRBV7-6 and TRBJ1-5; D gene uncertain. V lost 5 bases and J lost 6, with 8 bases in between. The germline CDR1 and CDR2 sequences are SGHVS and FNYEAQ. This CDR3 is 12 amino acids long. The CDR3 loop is CASSNPSQPQHF. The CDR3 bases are TGTGCCAGCAGCAATCCAAGTCAGCCCCAGCATTTT.

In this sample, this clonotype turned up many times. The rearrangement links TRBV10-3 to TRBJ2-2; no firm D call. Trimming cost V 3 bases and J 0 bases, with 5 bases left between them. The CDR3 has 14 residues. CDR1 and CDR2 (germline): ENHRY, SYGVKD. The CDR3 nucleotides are TGTGCCATCAGTGATAAGTCGAACACCGGGGAGCTGTTTTTT. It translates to CAISDKSNTGELFF.

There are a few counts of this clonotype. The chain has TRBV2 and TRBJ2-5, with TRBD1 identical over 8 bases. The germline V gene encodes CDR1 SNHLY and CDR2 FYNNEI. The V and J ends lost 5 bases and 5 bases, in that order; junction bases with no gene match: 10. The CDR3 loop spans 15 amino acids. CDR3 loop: CASSPRTGRRETQYF. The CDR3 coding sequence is TGTGCCAGCAGTCCACGGACAGGGCGGAGGGAGACCCAGTACTTC.

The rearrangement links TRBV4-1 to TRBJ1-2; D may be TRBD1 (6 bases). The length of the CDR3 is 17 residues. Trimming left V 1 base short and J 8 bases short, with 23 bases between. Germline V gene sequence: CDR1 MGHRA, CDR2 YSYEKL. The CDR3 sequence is CASSQVVGQGLPGGYTF. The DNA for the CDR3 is TGCGCCAGCAGCCAAGTAGTGGGGCAGGGGCTCCCAGGGGGCTACACCTTC.

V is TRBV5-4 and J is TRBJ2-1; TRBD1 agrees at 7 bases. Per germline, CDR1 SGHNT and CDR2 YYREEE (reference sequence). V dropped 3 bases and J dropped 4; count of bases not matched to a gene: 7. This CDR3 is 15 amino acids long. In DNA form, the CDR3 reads TGTGCCAGCAGCTCAGGGGACAGCGTTTACAATGAGCAGTTCTTC. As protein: CASSSGDSVYNEQFF.

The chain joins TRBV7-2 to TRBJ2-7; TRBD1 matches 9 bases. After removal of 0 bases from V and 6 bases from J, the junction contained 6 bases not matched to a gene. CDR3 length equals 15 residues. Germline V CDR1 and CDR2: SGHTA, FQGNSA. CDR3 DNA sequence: TGTGCCAGCAGCTTAGCGGGGACAGGGAACGGCGAGCAGTACTTC. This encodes CASSLAGTGNGEQYF.

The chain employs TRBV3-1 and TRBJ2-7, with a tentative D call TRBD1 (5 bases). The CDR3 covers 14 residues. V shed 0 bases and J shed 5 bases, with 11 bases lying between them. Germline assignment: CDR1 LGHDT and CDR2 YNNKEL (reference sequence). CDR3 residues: CASSQEAGSHEQYF. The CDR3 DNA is TGTGCCAGCAGCCAAGAGGCAGGGTCCCACGAGCAGTACTTC.

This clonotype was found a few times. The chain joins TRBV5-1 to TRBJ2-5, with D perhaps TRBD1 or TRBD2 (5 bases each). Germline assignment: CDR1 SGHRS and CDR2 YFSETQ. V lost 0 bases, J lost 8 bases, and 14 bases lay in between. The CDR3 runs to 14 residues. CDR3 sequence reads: CASSLELGAGTQYF. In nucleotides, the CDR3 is TGCGCCAGCAGCTTGGAACTAGGGGCCGGAACCCAGTACTTC.

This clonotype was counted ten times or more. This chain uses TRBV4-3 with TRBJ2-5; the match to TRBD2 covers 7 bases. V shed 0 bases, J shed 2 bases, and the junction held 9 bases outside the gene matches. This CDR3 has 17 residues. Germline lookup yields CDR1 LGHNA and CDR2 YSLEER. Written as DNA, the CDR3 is TGCGCCAGCAGCCAAGATTTGCAGCGGGGAGAACAAGAGACCCAGTACTTC. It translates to CASSQDLQRGEQETQYF.

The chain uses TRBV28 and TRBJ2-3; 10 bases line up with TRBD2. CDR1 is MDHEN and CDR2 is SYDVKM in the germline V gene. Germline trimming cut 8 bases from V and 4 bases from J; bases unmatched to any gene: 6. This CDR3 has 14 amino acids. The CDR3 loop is CASFRLAGSDTQYF. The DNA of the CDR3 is TGTGCCAGCTTCCGACTAGCGGGTTCAGATACGCAGTATTTT.

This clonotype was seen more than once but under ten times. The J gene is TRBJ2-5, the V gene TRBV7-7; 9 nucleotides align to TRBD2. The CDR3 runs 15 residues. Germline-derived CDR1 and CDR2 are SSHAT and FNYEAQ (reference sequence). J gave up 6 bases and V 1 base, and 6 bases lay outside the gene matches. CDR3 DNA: TGTGCCAGCAGCTTAGGGTCGCGGGGGGGGCAGACCCAGTACTTC. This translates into CASSLGSRGGQTQYF.

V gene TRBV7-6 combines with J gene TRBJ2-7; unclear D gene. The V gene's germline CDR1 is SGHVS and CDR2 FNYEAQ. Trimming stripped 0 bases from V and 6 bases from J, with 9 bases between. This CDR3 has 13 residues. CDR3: CASSLALGFEQYF. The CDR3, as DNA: TGTGCCAGCAGCTTAGCGTTGGGTTTCGAGCAGTACTTC.

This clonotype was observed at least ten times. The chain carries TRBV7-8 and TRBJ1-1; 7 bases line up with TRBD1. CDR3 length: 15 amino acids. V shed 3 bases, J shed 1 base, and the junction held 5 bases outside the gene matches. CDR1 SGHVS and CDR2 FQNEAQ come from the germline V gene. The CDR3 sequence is CASSLDRLPNTEAFF. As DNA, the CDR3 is TGTGCCAGCAGCTTGGACAGGCTCCCGAACACTGAAGCTTTCTTT. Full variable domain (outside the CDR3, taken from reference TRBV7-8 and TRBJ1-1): GAGVSQSPRYKVAKRGQDVALRCDPISGHVSLFWYQQALGQGPEFLTYFQNEAQLDKSGLPSDRFFAERPEGSVSTLKIQRTQQEDSAVYLCASSLDRLPNTEAFFGQGTRLTVV.

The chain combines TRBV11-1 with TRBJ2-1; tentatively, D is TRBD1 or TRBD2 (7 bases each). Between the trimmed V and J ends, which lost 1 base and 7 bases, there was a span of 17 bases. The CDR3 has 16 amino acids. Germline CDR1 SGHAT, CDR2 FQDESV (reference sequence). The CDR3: CASSLGRGGTQNEQFF. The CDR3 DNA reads TGTGCCAGCAGCTTAGGCAGGGGGGGGACTCAAAATGAGCAGTTCTTC.

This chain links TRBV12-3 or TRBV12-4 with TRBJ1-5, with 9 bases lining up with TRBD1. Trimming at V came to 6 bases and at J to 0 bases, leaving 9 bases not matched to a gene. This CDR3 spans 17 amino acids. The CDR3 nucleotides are TGTGCCAGCAGGGGCGGACAGGGGATCTATAGCAATCAGCCCCAGCATTTT. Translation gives CASRGGQGIYSNQPQHF.

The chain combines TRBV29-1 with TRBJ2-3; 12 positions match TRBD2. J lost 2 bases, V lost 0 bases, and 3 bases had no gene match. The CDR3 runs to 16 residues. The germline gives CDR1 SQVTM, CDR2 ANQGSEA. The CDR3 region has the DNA TGCAGCGTTGAAGATCGGACTAGCGGGGTCACAGATACGCAGTATTTT. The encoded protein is CSVEDRTSGVTDTQYF.

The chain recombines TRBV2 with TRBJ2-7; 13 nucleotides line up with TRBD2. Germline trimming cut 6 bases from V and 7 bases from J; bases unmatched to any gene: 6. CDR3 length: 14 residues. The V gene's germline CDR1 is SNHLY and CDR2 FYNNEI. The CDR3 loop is CASSGLAGVGEQYF. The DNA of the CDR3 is TGTGCCAGCAGCGGACTAGCGGGAGTAGGTGAGCAGTACTTC.

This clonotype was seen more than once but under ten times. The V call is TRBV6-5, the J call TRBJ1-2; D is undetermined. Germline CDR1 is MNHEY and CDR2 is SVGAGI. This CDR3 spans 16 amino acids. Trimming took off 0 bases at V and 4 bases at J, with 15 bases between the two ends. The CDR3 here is CASSYSPNRVIYGYTF. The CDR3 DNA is TGTGCCAGCAGTTACTCGCCCAATAGGGTCATCTATGGCTACACCTTC.

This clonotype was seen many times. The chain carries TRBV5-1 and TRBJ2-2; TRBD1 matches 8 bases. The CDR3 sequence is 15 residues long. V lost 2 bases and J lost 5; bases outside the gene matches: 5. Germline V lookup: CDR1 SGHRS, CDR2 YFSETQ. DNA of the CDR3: TGCGCCAGCAGCTTCCGACAGGGGACTACCGGGGAGCTGTTTTTT. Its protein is CASSFRQGTTGELFF.